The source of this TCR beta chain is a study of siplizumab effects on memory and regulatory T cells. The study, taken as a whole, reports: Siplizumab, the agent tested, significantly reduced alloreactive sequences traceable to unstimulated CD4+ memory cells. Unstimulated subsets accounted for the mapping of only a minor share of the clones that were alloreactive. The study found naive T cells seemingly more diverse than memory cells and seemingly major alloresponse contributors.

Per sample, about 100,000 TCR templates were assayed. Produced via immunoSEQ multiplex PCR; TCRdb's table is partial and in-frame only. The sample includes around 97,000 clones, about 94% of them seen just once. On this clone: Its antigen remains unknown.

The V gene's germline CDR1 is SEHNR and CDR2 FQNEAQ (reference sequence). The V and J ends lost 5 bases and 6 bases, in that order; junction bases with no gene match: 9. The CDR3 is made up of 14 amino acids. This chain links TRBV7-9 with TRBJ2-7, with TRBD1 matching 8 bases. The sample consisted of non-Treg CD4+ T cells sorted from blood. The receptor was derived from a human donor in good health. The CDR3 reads CASSQDRTGSEQYF. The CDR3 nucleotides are TGTGCCAGCAGCCAAGACCGGACAGGGTCCGAGCAGTACTTC.